This passage covers 8 T cell receptor beta chains from one sample sequenced in a study of beta chain features in type 1 diabetes. As every portion of the isolated RNA was reverse transcribed, the sequencing read expressed TCRB transcripts. The table came from immunoSEQ multiplex PCR; TCRdb's copy has only in-frame clones and leaves some out. This table has over 40,000 clones, over 50% appearing once. The specimen sequenced was Tregs from blood. These receptors all stem from a woman aged 18-29 years in good health.

This chain uses TRBV2 with TRBJ2-7, with a possible D match to TRBD1 (7 bases). Germline lookup yields CDR1 SNHLY and CDR2 FYNNEI. Between the trimmed V and J ends, which lost 6 bases and 0 bases, there was a span of 12 bases. The CDR3 sequence is 14 residues long. The CDR3 loop is CASRDRTTSYEQYF. CDR3 nucleotides: TGTGCCAGCAGGGACAGGACTACCTCCTACGAGCAGTACTTC.

The CDR3 DNA sequence: TGTGCCAGCAGAGACTTATGGTGGGGCGGAGGGGATCAGCCCCAGCATTTT. This codes for CASRDLWWGGGDQPQHF. The chain couples TRBV28 to TRBJ1-5; D might be TRBD1 (5 bases). Trimming shortened V by 6 bases and J by 5 bases, and 23 bases separated the two germline ends. The CDR3 consists of 17 residues. CDR1 is MDHEN, CDR2 SYDVKM, per germline.

The rearrangement joins TRBV30 to TRBJ2-1; D is possibly TRBD2 (5 bases). V lost 4 bases to trimming and J lost 8 bases, with 9 bases between them. The CDR3 consists of 11 residues. Per the germline V gene, CDR1 is GTSNPN and CDR2 is SVGIG (reference sequence). The CDR3 coding sequence is TGTGCCTGGACCATGGGAGATGAGCAGTTCTTC. Its protein is CAWTMGDEQFF.

V and J are TRBV13 and TRBJ2-3; TRBD1 matches 7 bases. CDR1 and CDR2 from the germline V gene are PRHDT and FYEKMQ (reference sequence). Trimming cost V 5 bases and J 4 bases; bases outside gene matches: 9. CDR3 length: 15 residues. CDR3: CASSRRTGYPDTQYF. CDR3 bases: TGTGCCAGCAGCCGAAGGACAGGATATCCAGATACGCAGTATTTT. Combining the CDR3 with reference TRBV13 and TRBJ2-3 gives the whole variable domain AAGVIQSPRHLIKEKRETATLKCYPIPRHDTVYWYQQGPGQDPQFLISFYEKMQSDKGSIPDRFSAQQFSDYHSELNMSSLELGDSALYFCASSRRTGYPDTQYFGPGTRLTVL.

The CDR3 sequence: CSAQTSYEQYF. CDR3 in DNA: TGCAGTGCACAGACAAGTTACGAGCAGTACTTC. The V and J genes are TRBV20-1 and TRBJ2-7; D is uncertain. Germline lookup yields CDR1 DFQATT and CDR2 SNEGSKA (reference sequence). CDR3 size: 11 residues. Trimming left V 6 bases short and J 4 bases short, with 10 bases between.

V usage is TRBV30 and J usage is TRBJ1-4; D not certain. V lost 2 bases and J lost 5, with 15 bases in between. Per germline, CDR1 GTSNPN and CDR2 SVGIG (reference sequence). The length of the CDR3 is 15 residues. The DNA of the CDR3 is TGTGCCTGGAGTATGGGAGTTAGCCCAAATGAAAAACTGTTTTTT. It encodes CAWSMGVSPNEKLFF.

This rearrangement joins TRBV29-1 to TRBJ2-1; the match to TRBD2 covers 7 bases. Germline V gene sequence: CDR1 SQVTM, CDR2 ANQGSEA. This CDR3 is built from 11 residues. The CDR3 sequence: CSALRTREQFF. CDR3 in DNA: TGCAGTGCTTTAAGGACTAGAGAGCAGTTCTTC.

The chain has TRBV2 and TRBJ2-1; 7 bases align to TRBD2. The CDR3 has 14 amino acids. V dropped 6 bases and J dropped 13; count of bases not matched to a gene: 15. Germline V gives CDR1 SNHLY, CDR2 FYNNEI. CDR3 residues: CASRQVGRETRQFF. The CDR3 coding sequence is TGTGCCAGCAGACAAGTGGGGCGGGAGACTCGTCAGTTCTTC.